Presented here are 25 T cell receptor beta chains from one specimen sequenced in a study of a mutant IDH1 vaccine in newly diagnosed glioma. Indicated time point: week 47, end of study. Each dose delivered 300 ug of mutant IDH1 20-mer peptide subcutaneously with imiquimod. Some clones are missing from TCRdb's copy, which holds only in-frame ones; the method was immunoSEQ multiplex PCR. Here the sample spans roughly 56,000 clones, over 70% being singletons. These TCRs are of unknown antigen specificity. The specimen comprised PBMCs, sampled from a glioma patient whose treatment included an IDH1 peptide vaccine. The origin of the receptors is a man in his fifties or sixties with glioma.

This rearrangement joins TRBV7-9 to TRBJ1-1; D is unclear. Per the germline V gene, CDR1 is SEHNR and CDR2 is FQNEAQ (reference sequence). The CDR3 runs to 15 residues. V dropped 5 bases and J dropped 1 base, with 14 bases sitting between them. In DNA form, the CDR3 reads TGTGCCAGCAGCCCCCCCAAAGGGCAGAACACTGAAGCTTTCTTT. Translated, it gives CASSPPKGQNTEAFF.

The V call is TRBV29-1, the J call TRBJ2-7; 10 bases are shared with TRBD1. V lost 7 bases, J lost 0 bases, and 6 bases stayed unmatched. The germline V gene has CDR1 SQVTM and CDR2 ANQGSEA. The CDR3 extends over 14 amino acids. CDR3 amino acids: CSGQGAGGSYEQYF. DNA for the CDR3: TGCAGCGGACAGGGGGCGGGAGGCTCCTACGAGCAGTACTTC.

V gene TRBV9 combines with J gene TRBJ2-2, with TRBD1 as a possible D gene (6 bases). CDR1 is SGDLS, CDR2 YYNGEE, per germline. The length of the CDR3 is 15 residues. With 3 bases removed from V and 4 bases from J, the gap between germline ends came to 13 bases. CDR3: CASSAQQGGTGELFF. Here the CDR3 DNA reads TGTGCCAGCAGCGCCCAACAGGGTGGCACCGGGGAGCTGTTTTTT. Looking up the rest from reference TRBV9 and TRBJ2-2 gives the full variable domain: DSGVTQTPKHLITATGQRVTLRCSPRSGDLSVYWYQQSLDQGLQFLIQYYNGEERAKGNILERFSAQQFPDLHSELNLSSLELGDSALYFCASSAQQGGTGELFFGEGSRLTVL.

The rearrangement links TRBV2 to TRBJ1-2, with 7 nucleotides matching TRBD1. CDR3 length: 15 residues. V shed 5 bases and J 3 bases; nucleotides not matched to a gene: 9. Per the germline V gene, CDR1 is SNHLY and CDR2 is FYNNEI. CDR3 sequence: CASSFTGVGDYGYTF. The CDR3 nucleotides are TGTGCCAGCAGTTTCACAGGGGTTGGTGACTATGGCTACACCTTC.

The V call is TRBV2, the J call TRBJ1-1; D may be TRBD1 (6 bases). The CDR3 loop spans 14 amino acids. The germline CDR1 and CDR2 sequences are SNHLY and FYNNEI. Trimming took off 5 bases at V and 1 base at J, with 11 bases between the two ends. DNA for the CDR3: TGTGCCAGCAGTACAGGGATGGAGAACACTGAAGCTTTCTTT. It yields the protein CASSTGMENTEAFF.

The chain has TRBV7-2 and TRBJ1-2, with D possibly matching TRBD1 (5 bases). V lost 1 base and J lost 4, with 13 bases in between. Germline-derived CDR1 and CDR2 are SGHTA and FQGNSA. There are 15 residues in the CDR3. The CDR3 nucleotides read TGTGCCAGCAGCTTAGACCGAACAGGACTCTATGGCTACACCTTC. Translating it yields CASSLDRTGLYGYTF. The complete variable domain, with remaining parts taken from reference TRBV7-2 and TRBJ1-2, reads GAGVSQSPSNKVTEKGKDVELRCDPISGHTALYWYRQSLGQGLEFLIYFQGNSAPDKSGLPSDRFSAERTGGSVSTLTIQRTQQEDSAVYLCASSLDRTGLYGYTFGSGTRLTVV.

The CDR3 bases are TGTGCCAGTAACAGTTTCAGGGGTAATTCACCCCTCCACTTT. Protein product: CASNSFRGNSPLHF. V usage is TRBV19 and J usage is TRBJ1-6; D possibly corresponds to TRBD1 (6 bases). Deletions cut 7 bases from V and 6 bases from J, with 13 bases between. Germline-derived CDR1 and CDR2 are LNHDA and SQIVND (reference sequence). The CDR3 extends over 14 amino acids. The full variable domain, completed using reference TRBV19 and TRBJ1-6, is DGGITQSPKYLFRKEGQNVTLSCEQNLNHDAMYWYRQDPGQGLRLIYYSQIVNDFQKGDIAEGYSVSREKKESFPLTVTSAQKNPTAFYLCASNSFRGNSPLHFGNGTRLTVT.

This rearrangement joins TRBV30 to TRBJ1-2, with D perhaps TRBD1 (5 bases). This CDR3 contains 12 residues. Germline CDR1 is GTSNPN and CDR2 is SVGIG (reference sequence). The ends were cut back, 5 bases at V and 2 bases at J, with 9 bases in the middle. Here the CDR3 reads CAWGGGNYGYTF. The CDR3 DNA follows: TGTGCCTGGGGGGGAGGGAACTATGGCTACACCTTC.

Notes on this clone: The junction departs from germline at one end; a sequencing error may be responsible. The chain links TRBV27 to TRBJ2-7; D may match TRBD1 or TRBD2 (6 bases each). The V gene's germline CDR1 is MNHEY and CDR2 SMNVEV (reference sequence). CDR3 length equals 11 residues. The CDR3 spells CASSLGGSPRF. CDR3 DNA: TGTGCCAGCAGTTTGGGGGGCAGTCCCCGCTTC.

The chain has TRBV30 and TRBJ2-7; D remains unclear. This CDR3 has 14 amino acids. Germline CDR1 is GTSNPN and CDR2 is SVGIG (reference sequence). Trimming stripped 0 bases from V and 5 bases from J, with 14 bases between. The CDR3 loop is CAWSVQWSRDEQYF. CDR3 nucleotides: TGTGCCTGGAGTGTACAGTGGAGTCGGGACGAGCAGTACTTC.

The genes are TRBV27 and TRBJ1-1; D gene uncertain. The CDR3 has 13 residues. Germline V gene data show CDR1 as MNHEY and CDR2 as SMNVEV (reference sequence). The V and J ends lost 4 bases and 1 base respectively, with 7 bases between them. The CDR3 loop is CASSWAGNTEAFF. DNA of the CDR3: TGTGCCAGCAGTTGGGCGGGGAACACTGAAGCTTTCTTT.

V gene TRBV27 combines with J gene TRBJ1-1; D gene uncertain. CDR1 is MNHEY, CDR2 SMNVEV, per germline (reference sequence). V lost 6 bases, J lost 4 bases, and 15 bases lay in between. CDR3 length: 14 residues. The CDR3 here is CASRTFEEGTEAFF. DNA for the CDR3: TGTGCCAGCAGGACTTTCGAGGAAGGCACTGAAGCTTTCTTT.

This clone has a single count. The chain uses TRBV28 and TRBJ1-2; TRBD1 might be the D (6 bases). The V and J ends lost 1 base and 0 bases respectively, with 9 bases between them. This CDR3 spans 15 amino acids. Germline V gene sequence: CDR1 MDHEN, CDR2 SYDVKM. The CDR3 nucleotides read TGTGCCAGCAGTTTATCGGCAGGGGCTAACTATGGCTACACCTTC. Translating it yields CASSLSAGANYGYTF.

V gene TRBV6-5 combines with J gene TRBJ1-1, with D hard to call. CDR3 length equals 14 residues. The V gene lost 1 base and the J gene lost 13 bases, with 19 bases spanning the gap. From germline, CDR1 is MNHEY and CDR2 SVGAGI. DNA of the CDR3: TGTGCCAGCAGTTACTGGACGGCCCTCGGGGATGTTTTCTTT. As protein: CASSYWTALGDVFF.

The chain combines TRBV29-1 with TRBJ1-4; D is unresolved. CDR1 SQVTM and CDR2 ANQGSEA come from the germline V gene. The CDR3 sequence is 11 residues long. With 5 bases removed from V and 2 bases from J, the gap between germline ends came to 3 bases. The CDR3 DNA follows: TGCAGCGTTCTCACTAATGAAAAACTGTTTTTT. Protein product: CSVLTNEKLFF.

CDR3 region: CASSQDLASGGYTDTQYF. The CDR3 DNA reads as TGCGCCAGCAGCCAAGATCTGGCTAGCGGGGGATACACAGATACGCAGTATTTT. This chain links TRBV4-3 with TRBJ2-3, with 10 bases lining up with TRBD2. The junction had 8 bases not matched to a gene; V was cut back by 0 bases and J by 2 bases. The CDR3 sequence is 18 residues long. From germline, CDR1 is LGHNA and CDR2 YSLEER.

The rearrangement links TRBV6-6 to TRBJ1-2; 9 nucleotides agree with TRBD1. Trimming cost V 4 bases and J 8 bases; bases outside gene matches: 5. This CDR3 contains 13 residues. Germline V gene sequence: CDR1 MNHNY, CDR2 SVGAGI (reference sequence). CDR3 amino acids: CASSSGTGKGYTF. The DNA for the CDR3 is TGTGCCAGCAGTTCCGGGACAGGGAAGGGCTACACCTTC.

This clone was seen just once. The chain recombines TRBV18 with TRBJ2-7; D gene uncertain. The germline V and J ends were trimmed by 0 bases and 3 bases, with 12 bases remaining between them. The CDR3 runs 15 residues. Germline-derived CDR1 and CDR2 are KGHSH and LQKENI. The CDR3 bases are TGTGCCAGCTCACCACCGGCCGGGTCCCTCTACGAGCAGTACTTC. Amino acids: CASSPPAGSLYEQYF.

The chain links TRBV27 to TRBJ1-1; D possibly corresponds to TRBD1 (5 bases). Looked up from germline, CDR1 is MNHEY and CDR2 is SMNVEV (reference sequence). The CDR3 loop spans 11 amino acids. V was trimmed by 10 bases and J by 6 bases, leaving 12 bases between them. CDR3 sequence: CATRGASEAFF. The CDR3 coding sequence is TGTGCCACCCGAGGGGCTTCTGAAGCTTTCTTT.

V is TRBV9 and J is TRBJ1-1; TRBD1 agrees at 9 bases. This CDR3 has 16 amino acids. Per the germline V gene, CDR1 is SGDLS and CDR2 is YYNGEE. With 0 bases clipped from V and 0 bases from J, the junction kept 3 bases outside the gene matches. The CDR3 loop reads CASSVGDRVMNTEAFF. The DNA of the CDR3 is TGTGCCAGCAGCGTAGGGGACAGGGTTATGAACACTGAAGCTTTCTTT.

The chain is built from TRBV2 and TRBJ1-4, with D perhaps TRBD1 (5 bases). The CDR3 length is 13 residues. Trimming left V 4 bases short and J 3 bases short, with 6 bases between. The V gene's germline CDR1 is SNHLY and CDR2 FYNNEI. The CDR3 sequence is CASSGQPNEKLFF. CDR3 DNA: TGTGCCAGCAGTGGACAGCCTAATGAAAAACTGTTTTTT. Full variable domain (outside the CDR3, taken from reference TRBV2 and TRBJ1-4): EPEVTQTPSHQVTQMGQEVILRCVPISNHLYFYWYRQILGQKVEFLVSFYNNEISEKSEIFDDQFSVERPDGSNFTLKIRSTKLEDSAMYFCASSGQPNEKLFFGSGTQLSVL.

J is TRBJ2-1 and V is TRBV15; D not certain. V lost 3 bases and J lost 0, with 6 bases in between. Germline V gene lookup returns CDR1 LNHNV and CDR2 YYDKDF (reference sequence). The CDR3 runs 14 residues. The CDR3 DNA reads TGTGCCACCAGCAGGGCGATCTCCTACAATGAGCAGTTCTTC. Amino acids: CATSRAISYNEQFF.

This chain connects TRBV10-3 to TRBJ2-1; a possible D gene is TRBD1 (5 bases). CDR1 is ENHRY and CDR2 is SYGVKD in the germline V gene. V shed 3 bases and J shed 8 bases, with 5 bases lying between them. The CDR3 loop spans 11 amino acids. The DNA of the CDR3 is TGTGCCATCAGTGACAGGGATGAGCAGTTCTTC. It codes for CAISDRDEQFF.

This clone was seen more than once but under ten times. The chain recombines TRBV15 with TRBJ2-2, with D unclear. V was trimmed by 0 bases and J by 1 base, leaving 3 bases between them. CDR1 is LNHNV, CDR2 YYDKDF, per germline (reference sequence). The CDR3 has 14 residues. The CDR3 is CATSRDLNTGELFF. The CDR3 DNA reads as TGTGCCACCAGCAGAGATCTGAACACCGGGGAGCTGTTTTTT.

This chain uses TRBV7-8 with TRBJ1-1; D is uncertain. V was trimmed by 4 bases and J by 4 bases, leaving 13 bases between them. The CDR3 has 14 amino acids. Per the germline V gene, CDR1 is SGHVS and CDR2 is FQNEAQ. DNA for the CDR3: TGTGCCAGCAGCTCGACGGAGGTCGGCACTGAAGCTTTCTTT. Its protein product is CASSSTEVGTEAFF.